Listed below are T cell receptor beta chains from one sample, sequenced in a study of cytomegalovirus exposure and HLA in healthy donors. Sequencing used immunoSEQ multiplex PCR; TCRdb keeps in-frame clones, though not all of them. Here the sample spans more than 100,000 clones, roughly 79% being singletons. The specimen sequenced was PBMCs. The receptor set was obtained from a middle-aged woman in good health and CMV-seronegative. CDR3s include the opening cysteine and the closing phenylalanine or tryptophan. The D gene is left open where the match is weak. Rows may omit the clone size; those that give it use once, few, many or a size class.

size,length,D,J,V,CDR3,DNA
-,18,TRBD1,TRBJ1-5,TRBV4-1,CASSQDRWGQGSNQPQHF,TGCGCCAGCAGCCAAGATCGGTGGGGACAGGGAAGCAATCAGCCCCAGCATTTT
-,19,TRBD2,TRBJ2-3,TRBV15,CATSRDLTSGGVATDTQYF,TGTGCCACCAGCAGAGATCTGACTAGCGGGGGGGTCGCCACAGATACGCAGTATTTT
-,17,-,TRBJ2-7,TRBV19,CASSIGFPGTGSYEQYF,TGTGCCAGTAGTATTGGTTTTCCGGGTACAGGGTCCTACGAGCAGTACTTC
-,16,-,TRBJ2-1,TRBV5-4,CASTDLAGGGYNEQFF,TGTGCCAGCACCGATTTAGCAGGGGGAGGCTACAATGAGCAGTTCTTC
medium-sized,14,TRBD1,TRBJ1-2,TRBV13,CASSSDRGGYGYTF,TGTGCCAGCAGCTCGGACAGGGGGGGCTATGGCTACACCTTC
-,11,-,TRBJ1-1,TRBV20-1,CSAPSYTEAFF,TGCAGTGCTCCAAGCTACACTGAAGCTTTCTTT
-,16,-,TRBJ1-1,TRBV14,CASSQVPQNMNTEAFF,TGTGCCAGCAGCCAAGTACCACAGAATATGAACACTGAAGCTTTCTTT
once,15,-,TRBJ1-5,TRBV6-5,CASRGGERIDQPQHF,TGTGCCAGCCGGGGCGGGGAACGAATCGATCAGCCCCAGCATTTT
-,17,TRBD2,TRBJ2-3,TRBV5-1,CASSQGPGGASTDTQYF,TGCGCCAGCAGCCAGGGCCCCGGGGGGGCAAGCACAGATACGCAGTATTTT
-,13,-,TRBJ1-2,TRBV10-3,CAISEWAHSGYTF,TGTGCCATCAGTGAGTGGGCACATTCCGGCTACACCTTC
-,14,-,TRBJ1-1,TRBV18,CASSSTDTNTEAFF,TGTGCCAGCTCGTCCACAGATACGAACACTGAAGCTTTCTTT
few,14,TRBD1,TRBJ2-1,TRBV4-1,CASSLGTGYNEQFF,TGCGCCAGCAGCCTTGGGACAGGCTACAATGAGCAGTTCTTC
-,13,-,TRBJ1-2,TRBV14,CASSHEILYGYTF,TGTGCCAGCAGCCATGAGATCCTCTATGGCTACACCTTC
-,13,-,TRBJ1-1,TRBV7-2,CASSLRRDTEAFF,TGTGCCAGCAGCTTGCGGCGCGACACTGAAGCTTTCTTT
-,14,TRBD1,TRBJ1-5,TRBV4-1,CASSQDGTGRVQHF,TGCGCCAGCAGCCAAGACGGGACAGGGAGGGTCCAGCATTTT
-,16,TRBD1,TRBJ1-6,TRBV28,CASSSPGQGNNSPLHF,TGTGCCAGCAGTTCCCCGGGACAGGGGAACAATTCACCCCTCCACTTT
-,14,TRBD1,TRBJ1-6,TRBV19,CASSWDRRDSPLHF,TGTGCCAGTAGCTGGGACAGGCGGGATTCACCCCTCCACTTT
-,16,-,TRBJ2-2,TRBV18,CASSPSHRVVTGELFF,TGTGCCAGCTCACCATCGCACAGGGTTGTCACCGGGGAGCTGTTTTTT
-,16,TRBD1,TRBJ1-2,TRBV28,CASSSPGQGASYGYTF,TGTGCCAGCAGTTCCCCCGGGCAGGGGGCAAGCTATGGCTACACCTTC
-,13,-,TRBJ1-1,TRBV5-1,CASSLVLNTEAFF,TGCGCCAGCAGCTTGGTTTTAAACACTGAAGCTTTCTTT
-,15,-,TRBJ2-5,TRBV14,CASSQYDRTQETQYF,TGTGCCAGCAGCCAATATGACAGGACCCAAGAGACCCAGTACTTC
-,15,TRBD2,TRBJ2-1,TRBV7-8,CASSLLGGAYNEQFF,TGTGCCAGCAGCTTACTTGGGGGGGCCTACAATGAGCAGTTCTTC
-,14,TRBD2,TRBJ2-3,TRBV2,CASSALAGTDTQYF,TGTGCCAGCAGTGCGCTAGCGGGCACAGATACGCAGTATTTT
-,15,TRBD1,TRBJ2-3,TRBV4-3,CASSQQGVRTDTQYF,TGCGCCAGCAGCCAGCAGGGGGTTCGAACAGATACGCAGTATTTT
-,19,TRBD2,TRBJ2-1,TRBV7-6,CASSLASGGAFSSYNEQFF,TGTGCCAGCAGCTTAGCTAGCGGGGGGGCGTTCAGCTCCTACAATGAGCAGTTCTTC
few,14,TRBD1,TRBJ1-6,TRBV9,CASTLGQSNSPLHF,TGTGCCAGCACCCTGGGACAGAGCAATTCACCCCTCCACTTT
-,15,TRBD1,TRBJ1-1,TRBV10-3,CAIIRRTGTNTEAFF,TGTGCCATCATTCGTAGGACAGGGACAAACACTGAAGCTTTCTTT
-,13,-,TRBJ1-2,TRBV14,CASSLLQLGGYTF,TGTGCCAGCAGCCTTTTACAGTTAGGAGGCTACACCTTC
-,15,TRBD2,TRBJ2-2,TRBV7-9,CASSLPGGNTGELFF,TGTGCCAGCAGCCTACCGGGGGGAAACACCGGGGAGCTGTTTTTT
-,14,TRBD2,TRBJ2-3,TRBV5-6,CASSKPTGGGTQYF,TGTGCCAGCAGCAAGCCCACGGGGGGGGGTACGCAGTATTTT
-,15,-,TRBJ2-4,TRBV28,CASSPTGLVKNIQYF,TGTGCCAGCAGCCCAACAGGCCTAGTCAAAAACATTCAGTACTTC
-,14,-,TRBJ1-1,TRBV11-2,CASSLVAANTEAFF,TGTGCCAGCAGCTTAGTGGCCGCGAACACTGAAGCTTTCTTT
few,11,-,TRBJ2-7,TRBV10-3,CAIMRDYEQYF,TGTGCCATCATGAGGGATTACGAGCAGTACTTC
-,15,-,TRBJ1-2,TRBV6-6,CASSYSTQQSYGYTF,TGTGCCAGCAGTTACTCGACCCAACAGAGCTATGGCTACACCTTC
few,11,-,TRBJ1-1,TRBV29-1,CTGGWNTEAFF,TGCACGGGGGGATGGAACACTGAAGCTTTCTTT
-,17,-,TRBJ1-5,TRBV7-2,CASSLVGSQLNNQPQHF,TGTGCCAGCAGCTTAGTGGGTAGCCAACTCAACAATCAGCCCCAGCATTTT
-,16,-,TRBJ1-4,TRBV4-2,CASSQDQTVTREKLFF,TGTGCCAGCAGCCAAGATCAAACTGTGACGAGGGAAAAACTGTTTTTT
-,14,-,TRBJ1-5,TRBV7-3,CASSLNPRDQPQHF,TGTGCCAGCAGCTTAAATCCGAGGGATCAGCCCCAGCATTTT
-,14,TRBD1,TRBJ1-6,TRBV9,CASSADRGGSPLHF,TGTGCCAGCAGCGCCGACAGGGGCGGTTCACCCCTCCACTTT
few,14,TRBD1,TRBJ1-2,TRBV11-1,CASSLSGGSYGYTF,TGTGCCAGCAGCTTATCAGGGGGTTCCTATGGCTACACCTTC
-,11,-,TRBJ2-3,TRBV7-2,CASSLTDTQYF,TGTGCCAGCAGCCTCACAGATACGCAGTATTTT
-,16,-,TRBJ1-3,TRBV4-3,CASSQDSSGAGNTIYF,TGCGCCAGCAGCCAAGATTCGTCAGGTGCTGGAAACACCATATATTTT
-,14,-,TRBJ2-2,TRBV5-1,CASSLAQGTGELFF,TGCGCCAGCAGCTTGGCCCAGGGCACCGGGGAGCTGTTTTTT
-,13,-,TRBJ2-1,TRBV7-7,CASSPGGGNEQFF,TGTGCTAGCTCTCCGGGGGGCGGGAATGAGCAGTTCTTC
-,13,-,TRBJ2-7,TRBV5-1,CASSLGQGNEQYF,TGCGCCAGCAGCTTGGGTCAGGGAAACGAGCAGTACTTC